This T cell receptor beta chain was identified in a study of blood T cell repertoires in COVID-19. Across the whole study: PBMCs, B-cell-depleted T cells, or T cells were the source of the cDNA or gDNA that made up the material.

The repertoire was sequenced with immunoSEQ multiplex PCR; TCRdb's copy has only in-frame clones and lacks some. This table has approximately 440,000 clones, approximately 86% appearing once. Trimming took off 2 bases at V and 2 bases at J, with 7 bases between the two ends. The V gene's germline CDR1 is SQVTM and CDR2 ANQGSEA. The CDR3 has 13 amino acids. This chain joins TRBV29-1 and TRBJ2-1; no clear D gene. This TCR derives from a woman aged 18-30 years who had recovered from COVID-19. Sequenced input: PBMCs or T cells enriched from blood (not recorded which). CDR3 in amino acids: CSVELVPYNEQFF. The CDR3 bases are TGCAGCGTTGAACTAGTCCCCTACAATGAGCAGTTCTTC.